The 9 T cell receptor beta chains reported below all come from one sample, sequenced in a study of identical twins. TCRdb reanalysed the 5' RACE reads using MiXCR and keeps one entry per CDR3 protein. The sample lists over 550,000 distinct CDR3 sequences; 7% to 7.5% were seen once. The same data also went into a second study, on yellow fever vaccine responses in identical twins.

Sequencing was done on a sample of PBMCs. Receptor source: a woman between 18 and 29 years old in good health.

This chain joins TRBV28 and TRBJ2-2, with 8 bases identical to TRBD2. V shed 5 bases, J shed 6 bases, and the junction held 17 bases outside the gene matches. Germline values: CDR1 MDHEN, CDR2 SYDVKM. The CDR3 extends over 18 amino acids. CDR3 in DNA: TGTGCCAGCAGTCCCATCACTAGCGGCACGTTCCGGCCCGGGGAGCTGTTTTTT. Protein: CASSPITSGTFRPGELFF.

In its sample, this clonotype was seen a few times. This chain joins TRBV7-9 and TRBJ2-1; the D is unclear. V was clipped by 4 bases and J by 0 bases, with 7 bases between them. The CDR3 is 14 residues long. Germline V lookup: CDR1 SEHNR, CDR2 FQNEAQ (reference sequence). This CDR3 is CASSSPVSYNEQFF. DNA of the CDR3: TGTGCCAGCAGCTCGCCCGTCTCCTACAATGAGCAGTTCTTC.

The sample holds many counts of this clonotype. The chain combines TRBV4-1 with TRBJ1-1; 8 nucleotides align to TRBD1. The ends lost 4 bases at V and 1 base at J; junction bases unmatched: 5. This CDR3 contains 15 residues. CDR1 is MGHRA, CDR2 YSYEKL, per germline. The CDR3 DNA is TGCGCCAGCAGCCTCGGGACAGGTTCGAACACTGAAGCTTTCTTT. Translated: CASSLGTGSNTEAFF.

The chain couples TRBV12-3 or TRBV12-4 to TRBJ1-4; tentative D call: TRBD1 (5 bases). Trimming shortened V by 3 bases and J by 8 bases, and 10 bases separated the two germline ends. The CDR3 totals 13 residues. CDR3 region: CASSFREEEKLFF. The DNA for the CDR3 is TGTGCCAGCAGTTTCAGGGAAGAGGAAAAACTGTTTTTT.

This sequence joins TRBV12-3 or TRBV12-4 and TRBJ2-7; TRBD2 aligns across 7 bases. The CDR3 is made up of 14 amino acids. With 5 bases clipped from V and 4 bases from J, the junction kept 8 bases outside the gene matches. The CDR3 protein is CASSGGEGPYEQYF. The CDR3 region has the DNA TGTGCCAGCAGTGGGGGGGAGGGCCCATACGAGCAGTACTTC.

This sequence joins TRBV3-1 and TRBJ2-7; D gene ambiguous. V lost 8 bases and J lost 5, with 16 bases in between. The V gene's germline CDR1 is LGHDT and CDR2 YNNKEL (reference sequence). The CDR3 is made up of 13 amino acids. CDR3 sequence (DNA): TGTGCCAGCCGGATGGAATCAGTCAACGAGCAGTACTTC. Encoded protein: CASRMESVNEQYF.

This clonotype was picked up many times. The chain's CDR3 is CASSQDAGGLRSGNTIYF. As DNA, the CDR3 is TGCGCCAGCAGCCAAGACGCCGGAGGGCTCCGCTCTGGAAACACCATATATTTT. The genes are TRBV4-1 and TRBJ1-3; no firm D call. V was cut by 0 bases and J by 0 bases, with 15 bases left in between. The CDR3 runs to 18 residues. Germline V gene sequence: CDR1 MGHRA, CDR2 YSYEKL.

This rearrangement joins TRBV4-1 to TRBJ2-1; possibly TRBD1 for D (6 bases). CDR1 is MGHRA, CDR2 YSYEKL, per germline. Trimming cost V 4 bases and J 2 bases, with 18 bases left between them. The CDR3 spans 17 residues. CDR3 loop: CASSLLPPGQTYNEQFF. The DNA for the CDR3 is TGCGCCAGCAGCCTACTACCCCCCGGACAGACCTACAATGAGCAGTTCTTC.

This sequence joins TRBV5-1 and TRBJ2-7; 8 nucleotides line up with TRBD2. The V segment lost 5 bases and the J segment 2 bases; nucleotides outside the gene matches: 9. The germline V gene has CDR1 SGHRS and CDR2 YFSETQ. CDR3 length equals 15 residues. The CDR3 DNA reads TGCGCCAGCAGACAAGCGGGAGAAAACACCTACGAGCAGTACTTC. It encodes CASRQAGENTYEQYF.